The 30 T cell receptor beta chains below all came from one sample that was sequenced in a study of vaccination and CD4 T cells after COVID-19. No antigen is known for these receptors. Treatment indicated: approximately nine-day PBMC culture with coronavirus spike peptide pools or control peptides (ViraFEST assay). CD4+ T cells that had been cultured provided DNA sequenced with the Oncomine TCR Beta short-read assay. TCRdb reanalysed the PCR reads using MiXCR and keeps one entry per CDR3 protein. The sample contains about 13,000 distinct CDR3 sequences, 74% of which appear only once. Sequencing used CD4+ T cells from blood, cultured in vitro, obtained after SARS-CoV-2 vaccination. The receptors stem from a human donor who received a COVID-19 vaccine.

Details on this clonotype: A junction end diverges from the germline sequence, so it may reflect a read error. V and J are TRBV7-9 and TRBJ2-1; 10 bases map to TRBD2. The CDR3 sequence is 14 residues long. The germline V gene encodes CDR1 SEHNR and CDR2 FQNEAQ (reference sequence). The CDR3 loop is CASSLAGAYNEQFF. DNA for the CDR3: TGTGCCAGCAGCCTAGCGGGGGCCTACAATGAGCAGTTCTTC.

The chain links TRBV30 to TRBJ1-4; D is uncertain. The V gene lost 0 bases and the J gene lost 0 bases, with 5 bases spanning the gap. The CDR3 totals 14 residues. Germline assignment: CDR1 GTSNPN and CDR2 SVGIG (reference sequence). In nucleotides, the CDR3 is TGTGCCTGGAGTGTAGGCGCAACTAATGAAAAACTGTTTTTT. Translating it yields CAWSVGATNEKLFF.

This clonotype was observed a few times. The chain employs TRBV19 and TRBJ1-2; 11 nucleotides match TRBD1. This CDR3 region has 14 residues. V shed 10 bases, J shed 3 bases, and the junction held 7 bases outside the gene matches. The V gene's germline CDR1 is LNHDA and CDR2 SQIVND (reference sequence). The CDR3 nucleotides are TGTGCCACTACCGGGACAGGGGGTGACTATGGCTACACCTTC. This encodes CATTGTGGDYGYTF.

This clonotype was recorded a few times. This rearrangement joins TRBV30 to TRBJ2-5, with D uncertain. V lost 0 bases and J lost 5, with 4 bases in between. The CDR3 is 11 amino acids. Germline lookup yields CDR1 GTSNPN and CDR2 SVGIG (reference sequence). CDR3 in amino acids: CAWSVLETQYF. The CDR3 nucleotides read TGTGCCTGGAGTGTTCTCGAGACCCAGTACTTC.

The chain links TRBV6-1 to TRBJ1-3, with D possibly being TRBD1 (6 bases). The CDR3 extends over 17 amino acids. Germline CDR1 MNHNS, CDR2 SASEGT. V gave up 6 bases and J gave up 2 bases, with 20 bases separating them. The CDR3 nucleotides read TGTGCCAGCAGCGAAACGCCAGGGGATCCCCCTGGAAACACCATATATTTT. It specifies CASSETPGDPPGNTIYF.

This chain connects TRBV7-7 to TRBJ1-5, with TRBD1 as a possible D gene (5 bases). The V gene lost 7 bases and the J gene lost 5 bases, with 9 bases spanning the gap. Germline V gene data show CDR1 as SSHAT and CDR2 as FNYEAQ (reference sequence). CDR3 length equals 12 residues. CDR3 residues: CASTGLYQPQHF. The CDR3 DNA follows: TGTGCCAGCACGGGGCTGTATCAGCCCCAGCATTTT.

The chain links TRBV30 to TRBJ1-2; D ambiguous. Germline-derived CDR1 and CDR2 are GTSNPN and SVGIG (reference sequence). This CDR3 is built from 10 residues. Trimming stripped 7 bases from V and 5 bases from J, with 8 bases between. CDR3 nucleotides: TGTGCCTCCCTTAATTATGGCTACACCTTC. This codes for CASLNYGYTF.

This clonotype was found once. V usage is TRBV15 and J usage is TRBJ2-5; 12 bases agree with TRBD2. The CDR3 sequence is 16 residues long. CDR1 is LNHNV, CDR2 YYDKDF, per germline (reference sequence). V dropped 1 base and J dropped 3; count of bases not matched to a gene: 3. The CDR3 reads CATSRVRLAGEETQYF. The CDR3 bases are TGTGCCACCAGCAGAGTGAGACTAGCGGGGGAAGAGACCCAGTACTTC.

CDR3 nucleotides: TGTGCCAGTAGTATCCGTAGCGGGGGAGGAAAGACCCAGTACTTC. Its translation is CASSIRSGGGKTQYF. The chain carries TRBV19 and TRBJ2-5; 9 bases fit TRBD2. The trim removed 3 bases at V and 6 bases at J, leaving 8 bases unmatched. The CDR3 sequence is 15 residues long. Looked up from germline, CDR1 is LNHDA and CDR2 is SQIVND (reference sequence).

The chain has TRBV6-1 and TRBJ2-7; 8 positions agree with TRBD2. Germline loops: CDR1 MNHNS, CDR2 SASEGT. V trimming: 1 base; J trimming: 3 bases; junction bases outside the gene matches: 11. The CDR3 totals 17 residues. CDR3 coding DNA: TGTGCCAGCAGTGAAGTCGTCGGGGGGGCCGAGGGCTACGAGCAGTACTTC. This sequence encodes CASSEVVGGAEGYEQYF.

The DNA for the CDR3 is TGTGCCAGCAGTTTGAGCAGGGGGGACCAAGAGACCCAGTACTTC. Its protein product is CASSLSRGDQETQYF. V is TRBV27 and J is TRBJ2-5, with D possibly matching TRBD1 (7 bases). Germline lookup yields CDR1 MNHEY and CDR2 SMNVEV (reference sequence). V lost 3 bases and J 0 bases, leaving 11 bases between the germline ends. The CDR3 covers 15 residues.

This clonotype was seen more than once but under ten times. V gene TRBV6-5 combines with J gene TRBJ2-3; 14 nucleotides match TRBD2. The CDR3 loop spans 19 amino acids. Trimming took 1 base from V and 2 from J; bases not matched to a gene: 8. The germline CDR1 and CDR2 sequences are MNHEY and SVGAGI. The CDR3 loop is CASSYWGLAGAGVTDTQYF. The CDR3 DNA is TGTGCCAGCAGTTACTGGGGACTAGCGGGGGCGGGAGTCACAGATACGCAGTATTTT.

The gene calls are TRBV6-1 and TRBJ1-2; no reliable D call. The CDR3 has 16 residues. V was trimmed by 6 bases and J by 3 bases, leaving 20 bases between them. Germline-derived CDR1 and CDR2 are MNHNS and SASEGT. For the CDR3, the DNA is TGTGCCAGCAGGAGTACCCCCGGGGATAAGGACTATGGCTACACCTTC. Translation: CASRSTPGDKDYGYTF.

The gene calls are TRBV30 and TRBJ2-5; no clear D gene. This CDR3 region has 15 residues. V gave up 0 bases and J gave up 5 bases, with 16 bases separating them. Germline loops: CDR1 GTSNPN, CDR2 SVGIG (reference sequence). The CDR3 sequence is CAWSVGSRDGETQYF. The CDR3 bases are TGTGCCTGGAGTGTCGGTAGCCGCGACGGGGAGACCCAGTACTTC.

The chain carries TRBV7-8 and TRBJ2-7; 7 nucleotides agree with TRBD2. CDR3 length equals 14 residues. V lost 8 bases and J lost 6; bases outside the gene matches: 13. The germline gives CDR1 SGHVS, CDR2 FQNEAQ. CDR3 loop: CASLSGGTYGEQYF. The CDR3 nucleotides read TGTGCCAGCCTCTCGGGAGGAACGTATGGCGAGCAGTACTTC. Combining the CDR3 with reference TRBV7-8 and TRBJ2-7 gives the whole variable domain GAGVSQSPRYKVAKRGQDVALRCDPISGHVSLFWYQQALGQGPEFLTYFQNEAQLDKSGLPSDRFFAERPEGSVSTLKIQRTQQEDSAVYLCASLSGGTYGEQYFGPGTRLTVT.

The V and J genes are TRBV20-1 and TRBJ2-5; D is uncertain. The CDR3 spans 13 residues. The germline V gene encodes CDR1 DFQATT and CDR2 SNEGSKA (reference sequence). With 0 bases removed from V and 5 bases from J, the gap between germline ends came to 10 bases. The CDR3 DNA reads TGCAGTGCTAGAGATTCCCCGGTGGAGACCCAGTACTTC. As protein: CSARDSPVETQYF.

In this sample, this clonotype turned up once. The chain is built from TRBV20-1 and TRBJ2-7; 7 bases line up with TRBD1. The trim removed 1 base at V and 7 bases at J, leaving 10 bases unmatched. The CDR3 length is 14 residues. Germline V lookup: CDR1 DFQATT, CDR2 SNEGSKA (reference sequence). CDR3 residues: CSARVKDRPEEQYF. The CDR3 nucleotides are TGCAGTGCTAGAGTTAAGGACAGGCCTGAAGAGCAGTACTTC.

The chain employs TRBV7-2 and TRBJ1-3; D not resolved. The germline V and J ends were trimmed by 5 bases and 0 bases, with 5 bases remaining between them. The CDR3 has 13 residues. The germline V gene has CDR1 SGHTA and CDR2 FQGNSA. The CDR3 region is CASSTNSGNTIYF. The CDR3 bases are TGTGCCAGCAGCACAAACTCTGGAAACACCATATATTTT.

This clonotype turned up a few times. CDR3 in DNA: TGTGCCAGTAGTATGAGGGGTGGTGAAGCTTTCTTT. Protein: CASSMRGGEAFF. V is TRBV19 and J is TRBJ1-1; a possible D gene is TRBD1 (5 bases). Germline V lookup: CDR1 LNHDA, CDR2 SQIVND (reference sequence). This CDR3 has 12 amino acids. V was cut by 3 bases and J by 7 bases, with 9 bases left in between.

DNA of the CDR3: TGTGCCAGCAGCCAAGTTGGACTAGCGGGGGCCCTAAACACCGGGGAGCTGTTTTTT. Translation gives CASSQVGLAGALNTGELFF. The chain is built from TRBV4-2 and TRBJ2-2; TRBD2 agrees at 13 bases. The CDR3 is 19 residues long. The trim removed 1 base at V and 2 bases at J, leaving 7 bases unmatched. Germline values: CDR1 LGHNA, CDR2 YNFKEQ.

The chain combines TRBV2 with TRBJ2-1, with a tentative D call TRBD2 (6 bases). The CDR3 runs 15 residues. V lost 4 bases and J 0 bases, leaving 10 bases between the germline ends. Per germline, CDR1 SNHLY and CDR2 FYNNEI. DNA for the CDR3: TGTGCCAGCAGTGGGGGCGGGGACTCCTACAATGAGCAGTTCTTC. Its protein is CASSGGGDSYNEQFF.

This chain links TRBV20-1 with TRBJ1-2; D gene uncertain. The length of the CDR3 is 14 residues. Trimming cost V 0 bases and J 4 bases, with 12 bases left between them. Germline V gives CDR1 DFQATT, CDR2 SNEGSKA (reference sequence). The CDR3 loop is CSARDGRSSYGYTF. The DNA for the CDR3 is TGCAGTGCTAGAGATGGAAGAAGTTCCTATGGCTACACCTTC.

The CDR3 sequence is CASSYSRAVSGEQYF. DNA of the CDR3: TGTGCCAGCAGTTACTCGAGGGCAGTTAGCGGCGAGCAGTACTTC. The chain combines TRBV6-5 with TRBJ2-7; D may be TRBD2 (6 bases). Germline V gene lookup returns CDR1 MNHEY and CDR2 SVGAGI. Between the trimmed V and J ends, which lost 0 bases and 6 bases, there was a span of 15 bases. The CDR3 spans 15 residues.

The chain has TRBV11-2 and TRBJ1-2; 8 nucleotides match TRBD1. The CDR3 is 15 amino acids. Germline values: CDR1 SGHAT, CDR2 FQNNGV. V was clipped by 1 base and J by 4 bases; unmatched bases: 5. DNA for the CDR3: TGTGCCAGCAGCTTAGGTCACAGGGGGAGCTATGGCTACACCTTC. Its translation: CASSLGHRGSYGYTF.

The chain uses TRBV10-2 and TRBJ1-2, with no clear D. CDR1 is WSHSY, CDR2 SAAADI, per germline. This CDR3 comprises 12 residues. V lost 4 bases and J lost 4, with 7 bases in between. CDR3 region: CASSGAPYGYTF. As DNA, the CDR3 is TGCGCCAGCAGTGGGGCGCCCTATGGCTACACCTTC.

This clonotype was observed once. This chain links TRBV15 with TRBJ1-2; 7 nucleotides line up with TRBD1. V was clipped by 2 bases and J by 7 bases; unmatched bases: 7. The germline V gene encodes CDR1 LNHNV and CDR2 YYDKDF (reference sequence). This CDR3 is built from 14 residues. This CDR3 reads CATSRTTGVAGYTF. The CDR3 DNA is TGTGCCACCAGCAGAACAACAGGGGTCGCTGGCTACACCTTC.

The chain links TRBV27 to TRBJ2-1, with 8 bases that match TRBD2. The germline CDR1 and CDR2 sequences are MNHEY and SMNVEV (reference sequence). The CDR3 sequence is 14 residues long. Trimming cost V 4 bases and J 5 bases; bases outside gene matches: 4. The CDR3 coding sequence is TGTGCCAGCAGTTCCCCGGGAGGGAACAATGAGCAGTTCTTC. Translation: CASSSPGGNNEQFF.

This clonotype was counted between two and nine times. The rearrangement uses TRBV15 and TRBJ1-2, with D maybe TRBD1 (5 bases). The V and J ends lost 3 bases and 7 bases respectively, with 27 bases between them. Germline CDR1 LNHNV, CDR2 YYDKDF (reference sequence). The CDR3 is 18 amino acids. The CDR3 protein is CATSRRSEVITGGGGYTF. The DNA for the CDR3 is TGTGCCACCAGCAGGAGGTCGGAAGTCATAACAGGTGGCGGTGGCTACACCTTC.

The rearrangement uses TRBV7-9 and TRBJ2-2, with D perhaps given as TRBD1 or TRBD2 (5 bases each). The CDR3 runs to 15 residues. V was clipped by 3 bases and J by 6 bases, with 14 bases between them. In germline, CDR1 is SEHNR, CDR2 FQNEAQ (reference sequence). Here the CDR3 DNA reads TGTGCCAGCAGCTTCTCCGGGACCCTGGCCGGGGAGCTGTTTTTT. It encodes CASSFSGTLAGELFF.

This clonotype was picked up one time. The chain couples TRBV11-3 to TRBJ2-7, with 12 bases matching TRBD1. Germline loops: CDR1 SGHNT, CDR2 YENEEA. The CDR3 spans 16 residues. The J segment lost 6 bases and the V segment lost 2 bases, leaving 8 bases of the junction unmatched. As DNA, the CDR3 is TGTGCCAGCAGCTTATCAACCGGGACAGGGGGCGGCGAGCAGTACTTC. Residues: CASSLSTGTGGGEQYF.